This TCR beta chain comes out of a study of cytomegalovirus exposure and HLA in healthy donors. General study points: Cytomegalovirus status was reportedly diagnosed by the classifier with high specificity and sensitivity.

With 60 Vbeta and 13 Jbeta primers, the PCR was carried out. Produced via immunoSEQ multiplex PCR; TCRdb's table is partial and in-frame only. The sample shows about 150,000 clones, about 61% of them seen only once. A word on this clone: Antigen unknown.

Sequencing was done on a sample of PBMCs. The TCR sequence derives from a male donor in good health and CMV-seronegative.

CDR3 in amino acids: CASRNQRNTEAFF. As DNA, the CDR3 is TGTGCCAGTCGGAACCAGCGGAACACTGAAGCTTTCTTT. The chain joins TRBV14 to TRBJ1-1; D unclear. CDR1 and CDR2 from the germline V gene are SGHDN and FVKESK. This CDR3 has 13 residues. Trimming shortened V by 9 bases and J by 1 base, and 12 bases separated the two germline ends. Full variable domain (missing parts from reference TRBV14 and TRBJ1-1): EAGVTQFPSHSVIEKGQTVTLRCDPISGHDNLYWYRRVMGKEIKFLLHFVKESKQDESGMPNNRFLAERTGGTYSTLKVQPAELEDSGVYFCASRNQRNTEAFFGQGTRLTVV.